This TCR beta chain is drawn from a study of blood T cell repertoires in COVID-19. About the research overall: Acute-phase and convalescent COVID-19 samples originated in the United States, Italy and Spain.

Only in-frame clones appear in the TCRdb table, and some are missing; sequencing was by immunoSEQ multiplex PCR. The sample lists roughly 260,000 clones; 87% were seen once. In this sample, this clone turned up once. The CDR3 covers 13 residues. Trimming took off 5 bases at V and 1 base at J, with 7 bases between the two ends. All enrollees were about 18 to 89 years old and from under 25 US areas. The chain links TRBV12-3 or TRBV12-4 to TRBJ2-3; D call uncertain. This receptor was identified in a woman aged 25 to 39 with acute COVID-19. The sample consisted of PBMCs or T cells enriched from blood (not recorded which). CDR3 DNA sequence: TGTGCCAGCAGTAACCGGGGCACAGATACGCAGTATTTT. Encoded protein: CASSNRGTDTQYF.